The 15 T cell receptor beta chains below all came from one sample that was sequenced in a study of long-term antiretroviral therapy in people with HIV. Sequencing used immunoSEQ v3.0 at survey level. Using immunoSEQ multiplex PCR, the repertoire was profiled, and TCRdb retains in-frame clones only, with some absent. The sample lists some 9,700 clones; 70% to 90% were seen once. The sequencing here drew on unsorted PBMCs, taken 0.7 years after starting antiretroviral therapy. These TCRs come from a man in his forties with HIV.

V usage is TRBV27 and J usage is TRBJ2-7, with TRBD2 matching over 8 bases. The V segment lost 6 bases and the J segment 4 bases; nucleotides outside the gene matches: 8. CDR3 length: 14 residues. Germline V gene sequence: CDR1 MNHEY, CDR2 SMNVEV (reference sequence). The DNA for the CDR3 is TGTGCCAGCAGGGGTGGGACTAGGGGTTACGAGCAGTACTTC. Amino acid sequence: CASRGGTRGYEQYF.

The gene calls are TRBV30 and TRBJ2-1; the D call may be TRBD1 or TRBD2 (5 bases each). V was pared by 0 bases and J by 11 bases, with 17 bases between. Germline V CDR1 and CDR2: GTSNPN, SVGIG (reference sequence). This CDR3 is 14 amino acids long. This chain's CDR3 is CAWSVHIGTNKQFF. CDR3 in DNA: TGTGCCTGGAGTGTACACATCGGGACCAACAAGCAGTTCTTC.

This clone occurred once. Here the CDR3 reads CASKGQGATYEQYF. CDR3 in DNA: TGTGCCAGCAAGGGACAGGGGGCGACCTACGAGCAGTACTTC. This chain links TRBV6-1 with TRBJ2-7; TRBD1 aligns across 12 bases. The CDR3 is 14 amino acids. The ends lost 7 bases at V and 2 bases at J; junction bases unmatched: 3. CDR1 MNHNS and CDR2 SASEGT come from the germline V gene.

The CDR3 loop reads CASSSDRGNEQFF. In DNA form, the CDR3 reads TGTGCCAGCAGCTCGGACAGGGGAAATGAGCAGTTCTTC. The genes are TRBV5-8 and TRBJ2-1; TRBD1 agrees at 9 bases. Germline V lookup: CDR1 SGHTS, CDR2 YDEGEE. The CDR3 is 13 amino acids. V gave up 3 bases and J gave up 7 bases; unmatched junction bases: 2.

This rearrangement joins TRBV7-6 to TRBJ2-1, with TRBD2 as a possible D gene (5 bases). This CDR3 is 16 amino acids long. V lost 3 bases, J lost 0 bases, and 12 bases lay in between. Germline V gene sequence: CDR1 SGHVS, CDR2 FNYEAQ. CDR3 coding DNA: TGTGCCAGCAGCTTGGGAGCGTCAAGCTCCTACAATGAGCAGTTCTTC. Translation: CASSLGASSSYNEQFF.

The V and J genes are TRBV19 and TRBJ2-7; 8 bases are a match to TRBD1. The CDR3 is made up of 16 amino acids. V shed 7 bases, J shed 5 bases, and the junction held 16 bases outside the gene matches. Germline V CDR1 and CDR2: LNHDA, SQIVND (reference sequence). In DNA, the CDR3 is TGTGCCAGTAATCCAGGGCAGAACTACAGGGGGGACGAGCAGTACTTC. This encodes CASNPGQNYRGDEQYF.

This clone was found a few times. The gene calls are TRBV7-3 and TRBJ2-2; 9 bases match TRBD2. The CDR3 consists of 17 residues. V shed 2 bases and J 3 bases; nucleotides not matched to a gene: 7. From germline, CDR1 is SGHTA and CDR2 FQGTGA. The CDR3 sequence is CASSLLASGKDTGELFF. DNA of the CDR3: TGTGCCAGCAGCTTATTGGCTAGCGGGAAAGACACCGGGGAGCTGTTTTTT.

The chain combines TRBV27 with TRBJ1-2; D call uncertain. Germline lookup yields CDR1 MNHEY and CDR2 SMNVEV (reference sequence). V was clipped by 6 bases and J by 4 bases, with 12 bases between them. The CDR3 contains 13 residues. In DNA, the CDR3 is TGTGCCAGCAGACTAGACGGTTCCTATGGCTACACCTTC. It specifies CASRLDGSYGYTF.

This rearrangement joins TRBV7-3 to TRBJ1-1; TRBD1 might be the D (6 bases). The germline CDR1 and CDR2 sequences are SGHTA and FQGTGA. Trimming removed 3 bases from V and 4 bases from J, with 9 bases in between. The CDR3 length is 13 residues. DNA for the CDR3: TGTGCCAGCAGCTTGGGGGCGTCCACTGAAGCTTTCTTT. This codes for CASSLGASTEAFF.

This clone is categorized as large. The chain has TRBV19 and TRBJ1-5; TRBD1 might be the D (6 bases). The length of the CDR3 is 13 residues. V lost 9 bases and J 4 bases, leaving 13 bases between the germline ends. Per the germline V gene, CDR1 is LNHDA and CDR2 is SQIVND (reference sequence). The CDR3 loop is CASGGGRNQPQHF. The CDR3 DNA reads as TGTGCCAGCGGGGGGGGCAGGAATCAGCCCCAGCATTTT.

The rearrangement links TRBV4-3 to TRBJ1-2, with D unresolved. V dropped 0 bases and J dropped 8 bases, with 19 bases sitting between them. CDR3 size: 16 residues. The germline CDR1 and CDR2 sequences are LGHNA and YSLEER. The CDR3 DNA sequence: TGCGCCAGCAGCCAAGATCTGTTCGGAGGGCTCGGAGGCTACACCTTC. Translated: CASSQDLFGGLGGYTF.

The V and J genes are TRBV11-3 and TRBJ2-6; a possible D gene is TRBD2 (6 bases). The CDR3 covers 17 residues. Trimming cost V 4 bases and J 0 bases, with 13 bases left between them. Germline V gives CDR1 SGHNT, CDR2 YENEEA. The CDR3 reads CASSSGLRNSGANVLTF. CDR3 in DNA: TGTGCCAGCAGCTCGGGACTTAGAAACTCTGGGGCCAACGTCCTGACTTTC.

The rearrangement links TRBV18 to TRBJ2-1; a weak D match, TRBD1 (6 bases). The CDR3 contains 16 residues. The V gene's germline CDR1 is KGHSH and CDR2 LQKENI. V lost 3 bases and J lost 2, with 14 bases in between. For the CDR3, the DNA is TGTGCCAGCTCACCGAGGGTGGACAGACCCTACAATGAGCAGTTCTTC. Protein product: CASSPRVDRPYNEQFF.

The rearrangement links TRBV5-6 to TRBJ2-1, with 8 bases matching TRBD2. The CDR3 is made up of 18 amino acids. Germline V CDR1 and CDR2: SGHDT, YYEEEE. Trimming took 6 bases from V and 4 from J; bases not matched to a gene: 18. CDR3 loop: CASTILAEFSFSYNEQFF. CDR3 nucleotides: TGTGCCAGCACCATACTAGCGGAGTTTTCGTTTTCTTACAATGAGCAGTTCTTC.

The chain joins TRBV7-3 to TRBJ2-7; D call uncertain. Germline assignment: CDR1 SGHTA and CDR2 FQGTGA. V lost 4 bases and J 2 bases, leaving 12 bases between the germline ends. The CDR3 is made up of 14 amino acids. The CDR3 is CASSSRSGPYEQYF. In DNA form, the CDR3 reads TGTGCCAGCAGCTCCCGTTCCGGTCCCTACGAGCAGTACTTC.